This TCR beta chain was sequenced in a study of regulatory T cells in long-lasting Graves disease. Study conclusions and caveats: Under persistent disease, TRBV28, TRBJ1-2 and TRBJ2-5 were used preferentially.

This CDR3 is 15 amino acids long. V lost 3 bases and J 6 bases, leaving 15 bases between the germline ends. The germline V gene encodes CDR1 MDHEN and CDR2 SYDVKM. This clonotype was recorded at least ten times. Its antigen is currently unknown. Assembly of TCR beta libraries relied on iRepertoire HTBI primers together with Arm-PCR of CDR3 regions. TCRdb analysed the multiplex PCR reads with MiXCR anew, one entry per CDR3 protein. This table has roughly 700,000 distinct CDR3 sequences, about 30% appearing once. The time point: persistent/refractory GD, antithyroid drugs over 5 years with positive TRAb. Isolated PBMC RNA provided the starting material for the TCR library. Each of the patients was recruited from an endocrinology department situated in Xi'an, China.

The chain recombines TRBV28 with TRBJ1-5; no clear D. Specimen: peripheral blood mononuclear cells (PBMCs), collected when the disease was refractory, from a patient treated with antithyroid drugs. The clonotype originates from a female donor with Graves disease. The CDR3 coding sequence is TGTGCCAGCAGTTTCAGGCCCCTGGCTATTCAGCCCCAGCATTTT. Protein product: CASSFRPLAIQPQHF.